Shown below are 18 T cell receptor beta chains from a single sample sequenced in a study of regulatory T cells in long-lasting Graves disease. Time point given: newly diagnosed GD, antithyroid drugs for less than 3 months. With RNA extracted from PBMCs as input, the TCR library was made. Investigators prepared the TCR beta libraries by applying iRepertoire HTBI primers and Arm-PCR of CDR3 regions. TCRdb passed the multiplex PCR reads through MiXCR, listing each CDR3 protein once. The data show roughly 400,000 distinct CDR3 sequences, over 12% seen once. The sample also formed part of further work on T cells in Graves' hyperthyroidism and ophthalmopathy.

The sequencing used peripheral blood mononuclear cells (PBMCs), collected at new diagnosis, from a patient treated with antithyroid drugs. These receptors originate from a woman aged 35 to 49 with Graves disease.

In this sample, this clonotype turned up many times. The chain is built from TRBV2 and TRBJ2-4; 7 nucleotides agree with TRBD1. Germline assignment: CDR1 SNHLY and CDR2 FYNNEI. CDR3 length: 13 residues. J lost 0 bases, V lost 11 bases, and 4 bases had no gene match. CDR3 protein: CADWDRAKNIQYF. CDR3 bases: TGTGCCGACTGGGACAGAGCCAAAAACATTCAGTACTTC.

This clonotype was seen at least ten times. The chain employs TRBV19 and TRBJ2-2; 10 nucleotides match TRBD2. The CDR3 covers 16 residues. V lost 11 bases and J lost 4; bases outside the gene matches: 13. CDR1 LNHDA and CDR2 SQIVND come from the germline V gene (reference sequence). Here the CDR3 DNA reads TGTGCCTCGAATCCCAGCGGGAGGGCCAGCACCGGGGAGCTGTTTTTT. Translated, it gives CASNPSGRASTGELFF.

This clonotype was picked up many times. V and J are TRBV12-3 or TRBV12-4 and TRBJ1-4; D is undetermined. The V gene lost 5 bases and the J gene lost 6 bases, with 7 bases spanning the gap. The CDR3 has 12 amino acids. The CDR3 sequence: CASSGRDEKLFF. Written as DNA, the CDR3 is TGTGCCAGCAGTGGGAGGGATGAAAAACTGTTTTTT.

This clonotype was detected a few times. In DNA, the CDR3 is TGTGCCTGTCAAGAGGGCGGCGGAGGAAACACCATATATTTT. It yields the protein CACQEGGGGNTIYF. The chain uses TRBV10-3 and TRBJ1-3; D call uncertain. The V end lost 11 bases, the J end lost 4 bases, and 18 bases lay between the germline ends. Germline values: CDR1 ENHRY, CDR2 SYGVKD. The CDR3 runs to 14 residues.

This clonotype was seen repeatedly, ten times or more. The CDR3 loop reads CASSLGGRGATEAFF. The CDR3 bases are TGTGCCAGCAGCTTAGGAGGGAGAGGGGCCACTGAAGCTTTCTTT. The chain links TRBV13 to TRBJ1-1, with a tentative D call TRBD1 (5 bases). V was shortened by 0 bases and J by 4 bases, with 12 bases between the two germline ends. Germline CDR1 reads PRHDT; CDR2 reads FYEKMQ (reference sequence). The CDR3 is 15 amino acids.

The V gene is TRBV4-1, the J gene TRBJ2-7; D not resolved. V shed 4 bases and J shed 6 bases, with 16 bases lying between them. This CDR3 region has 14 residues. Germline V gene data show CDR1 as MGHRA and CDR2 as YSYEKL. In DNA form, the CDR3 reads TGCGCCAGCAGCCCGACCCAAACAGTATCCGAGCAGTACTTC. It specifies CASSPTQTVSEQYF.

The rearrangement uses TRBV5-1 and TRBJ2-2; the match to TRBD1 covers 7 bases. The CDR3 runs to 16 residues. The V and J ends lost 0 bases and 3 bases, in that order; junction bases with no gene match: 5. Germline V gene sequence: CDR1 SGHRS, CDR2 YFSETQ. The CDR3 bases are TGCGCCAGCAGCTTGGGGGCAGGGGGTTACACCGGGGAGCTGTTTTTT. Translating gives CASSLGAGGYTGELFF.

This clonotype has ten or more counts. This sequence joins TRBV14 and TRBJ2-1, with D perhaps matching TRBD2 (5 bases). V lost 1 base and J lost 3, with 10 bases in between. Looked up from germline, CDR1 is SGHDN and CDR2 is FVKESK. The CDR3 has 15 amino acids. This CDR3 is CASSQGQRGYNEQFF. The CDR3 DNA reads as TGTGCCAGCAGCCAAGGTCAACGGGGCTACAATGAGCAGTTCTTC.

This clonotype was counted a few times. The CDR3 reads CASSMAHENDSPYGYTF. CDR3 sequence (DNA): TGTGCCAGTAGTATGGCCCACGAGAACGACAGCCCATATGGCTACACCTTC. This chain uses TRBV19 with TRBJ1-2; D may be TRBD1 (5 bases). CDR1 is LNHDA and CDR2 is SQIVND in the germline V gene (reference sequence). Trimming cost V 3 bases and J 5 bases, with 22 bases left between them. This CDR3 is 17 amino acids long.

The sample holds a few counts of this clonotype. The chain couples TRBV28 to TRBJ1-5, with D possibly TRBD1 on 5 matching bases. Germline CDR1 is MDHEN and CDR2 is SYDVKM. Between the trimmed V and J ends, which lost 7 bases and 9 bases, there was a span of 19 bases. The CDR3 covers 14 residues. The CDR3 here is CASKGRDGMWPQHF. The CDR3 DNA sequence: TGTGCCAGCAAGGGTAGGGACGGCATGTGGCCCCAGCATTTT.

The chain links TRBV6-5 to TRBJ1-6; 8 bases line up with TRBD1. Unmatched junction bases numbered 8, after V lost 0 bases and J lost 7 bases. CDR3 length equals 17 residues. In germline, CDR1 is MNHEY, CDR2 SVGAGI. The CDR3 bases are TGTGCCAGCAGTTACTCGGGCCTAGGGACAGGCAATTCACCCCTCCACTTT. It yields the protein CASSYSGLGTGNSPLHF.

The V and J genes are TRBV18 and TRBJ1-4, with D unresolved. Trimming took off 3 bases at V and 0 bases at J, with 8 bases between the two ends. This CDR3 spans 15 amino acids. Germline CDR1 is KGHSH and CDR2 is LQKENI. CDR3 sequence: CASSPTVTTNEKLFF. The CDR3 DNA sequence: TGTGCCAGCTCACCGACGGTTACAACTAATGAAAAACTGTTTTTT. Based on the CDR3 plus reference TRBV18 and TRBJ1-4, the full variable domain is NAGVMQNPRHLVRRRGQEARLRCSPMKGHSHVYWYRQLPEEGLKFMVYLQKENIIDESGMPKERFSAEFPKEGPSILRIQQVVRGDSAAYFCASSPTVTTNEKLFFGSGTQLSVL.

This clonotype has a count of ten or more. The rearrangement links TRBV12-3 or TRBV12-4 to TRBJ2-2; 9 bases match TRBD1. The CDR3 has 14 amino acids. V was clipped by 8 bases and J by 6 bases; unmatched bases: 7. The DNA of the CDR3 is TGTGCCAGCCAGACAGGGGGGTATTCCGGGGAGCTGTTTTTT. Translation: CASQTGGYSGELFF.

The rearrangement links TRBV19 to TRBJ2-1; TRBD2 might be the D (5 bases). V was pared by 3 bases and J by 0 bases, with 12 bases between. Germline assignment: CDR1 LNHDA and CDR2 SQIVND (reference sequence). The CDR3 length is 16 residues. CDR3 region: CASSMEAESSYNEQFF. CDR3 sequence (DNA): TGTGCCAGTAGTATGGAAGCGGAGAGCTCCTACAATGAGCAGTTCTTC.

This clonotype was seen at least ten times. The gene calls are TRBV5-1 and TRBJ2-7; tentatively, D is TRBD1 (6 bases). Germline lookup yields CDR1 SGHRS and CDR2 YFSETQ. The CDR3 totals 15 residues. V gave up 2 bases and J gave up 0 bases, with 12 bases separating them. This CDR3 reads CASSLQGRISYEQYF. Written as DNA, the CDR3 is TGCGCCAGCAGCTTACAGGGTAGGATCTCCTACGAGCAGTACTTC.

This clonotype showed up many times. This rearrangement joins TRBV28 to TRBJ2-2; D not resolved. Germline-derived CDR1 and CDR2 are MDHEN and SYDVKM. This CDR3 comprises 14 residues. With 3 bases removed from V and 4 bases from J, the gap between germline ends came to 9 bases. CDR3 residues: CASSFRSFTGELFF. The CDR3 nucleotides are TGTGCCAGCAGTTTCCGATCGTTCACCGGGGAGCTGTTTTTT.

This clonotype occurred many times. The CDR3 spells CASSFSRTGSSYEQYF. CDR3 sequence (DNA): TGTGCCAGCAGCTTCTCTCGGACAGGAAGCTCCTACGAGCAGTACTTC. The chain employs TRBV2 and TRBJ2-7; TRBD1 matches 7 bases. The J segment lost 0 bases and the V segment lost 6 bases, leaving 11 bases of the junction unmatched. In germline, CDR1 is SNHLY, CDR2 FYNNEI. This CDR3 has 16 amino acids.

This clonotype was detected a few times. V and J are TRBV7-2 and TRBJ1-1, with no clear D. Germline V CDR1 and CDR2: SGHTA, FQGNSA. Trimming removed 2 bases at V and 6 bases at J, with 16 bases between. The CDR3 length is 15 residues. The CDR3 is CASSLSSGTNAEAFF. Here the CDR3 DNA reads TGTGCCAGCAGCTTAAGTTCAGGAACCAACGCTGAAGCTTTCTTT.